This is a list of T cell receptor beta chains from one sample in a study of blood T cell repertoires in COVID-19. The data were produced by immunoSEQ multiplex PCR, yet TCRdb's version contains in-frame clones alone and is incomplete. The table records just over 300,000 clones, almost 90% of them present only once. The sequencing input was PBMCs or T cells enriched from blood (not recorded which). These receptors originate from a woman in her late teens or twenties with acute COVID-19. CDR3s include the opening cysteine and the closing phenylalanine or tryptophan. Each record gives: CDR3 length, clone size, D gene, J gene, V gene, CDR3 protein, CDR3 DNA. The D gene is left open where the match is weak. A row's size may be missing; if present it is once, few, many or a size class.

CDR3 length: 14; clone size: .; D gene: .; J gene: TRBJ2-7; V gene: TRBV18; CDR3 protein: CASSFQGPQDEQYF; CDR3 DNA: TGTGCCAGCTCATTTCAGGGGCCCCAAGACGAGCAGTACTTC
CDR3 length: 15; clone size: .; D gene: .; J gene: TRBJ1-5; V gene: TRBV27; CDR3 protein: CASSLGAGGNQPQHF; CDR3 DNA: TGTGCCAGCAGCCTTGGGGCTGGAGGCAATCAGCCCCAGCATTTT
CDR3 length: 13; clone size: .; D gene: .; J gene: TRBJ1-2; V gene: TRBV19; CDR3 protein: CASSIPNSYGYTF; CDR3 DNA: TGTGCCAGTAGTATTCCCAACAGCTATGGCTACACCTTC
CDR3 length: 16; clone size: .; D gene: TRBD2; J gene: TRBJ2-1; V gene: TRBV7-9; CDR3 protein: CASSPGTKSRGNEQFF; CDR3 DNA: TGTGCCAGCAGCCCTGGGACTAAGTCAAGGGGCAATGAGCAGTTCTTC
CDR3 length: 14; clone size: .; D gene: TRBD1; J gene: TRBJ1-1; V gene: TRBV5-1; CDR3 protein: CASSSTGSGTEAFF; CDR3 DNA: TGCGCCAGCAGCTCGACAGGGTCAGGCACTGAAGCTTTCTTT
CDR3 length: 13; clone size: .; D gene: .; J gene: TRBJ2-7; V gene: TRBV19; CDR3 protein: CASSFGLRYEQYF; CDR3 DNA: TGTGCCAGTAGTTTCGGACTTCGCTACGAGCAGTACTTC
CDR3 length: 15; clone size: .; D gene: TRBD2; J gene: TRBJ2-1; V gene: TRBV2; CDR3 protein: CASSVLAGGYNEQFF; CDR3 DNA: TGTGCCAGCAGTGTCTTAGCGGGAGGATACAATGAGCAGTTCTTC
CDR3 length: 11; clone size: once; D gene: .; J gene: TRBJ2-3; V gene: TRBV28; CDR3 protein: CEVRSGDTQYF; CDR3 DNA: TGTGAAGTCCGGTCGGGAGATACGCAGTATTTT
CDR3 length: 14; clone size: many; D gene: TRBD2; J gene: TRBJ2-7; V gene: TRBV14; CDR3 protein: CASSQAGGPYEQYF; CDR3 DNA: TGTGCCAGCAGCCAAGCGGGAGGGCCCTACGAGCAGTACTTC
CDR3 length: 14; clone size: once; D gene: TRBD1; J gene: TRBJ2-7; V gene: TRBV6-5; CDR3 protein: CASSLGQGLGGQYF; CDR3 DNA: TGTGCCAGCAGCTTAGGACAGGGTTTGGGAGGGCAGTACTTC
CDR3 length: 13; clone size: .; D gene: .; J gene: TRBJ1-2; V gene: TRBV29-1; CDR3 protein: CSVIRDTYYGYTF; CDR3 DNA: TGCAGCGTTATACGGGACACTTACTATGGCTACACCTTC
CDR3 length: 14; clone size: .; D gene: .; J gene: TRBJ2-3; V gene: TRBV7-3; CDR3 protein: CASSPDRNTDTQYF; CDR3 DNA: TGTGCCAGCAGCCCCGACAGGAACACAGATACGCAGTATTTT
CDR3 length: 16; clone size: .; D gene: TRBD2; J gene: TRBJ2-3; V gene: TRBV5-1; CDR3 protein: CASSLEAGADADTQYF; CDR3 DNA: TGCGCCAGCAGCTTGGAGGCGGGAGCTGACGCAGATACGCAGTATTTT
CDR3 length: 12; clone size: .; D gene: .; J gene: TRBJ1-3; V gene: TRBV7-9; CDR3 protein: CASSPVPGHLRF; CDR3 DNA: TGTGCCAGCAGCCCCGTCCCGGGACACCTCCGTTTT
CDR3 length: 13; clone size: .; D gene: .; J gene: TRBJ2-7; V gene: TRBV11-2; CDR3 protein: CASSLGGDREQYF; CDR3 DNA: TGTGCCAGCAGCTTAGGCGGAGATAGGGAGCAGTACTTC
CDR3 length: 15; clone size: .; D gene: TRBD1; J gene: TRBJ2-7; V gene: TRBV5-1; CDR3 protein: CASRQQGTSSYEQYF; CDR3 DNA: TGCGCCAGCCGTCAACAGGGGACAAGCTCCTACGAGCAGTACTTC
CDR3 length: 17; clone size: .; D gene: .; J gene: TRBJ2-2; V gene: TRBV21-1; CDR3 protein: CASSKGLRVTNTGELFF; CDR3 DNA: TGTGCCAGCAGCAAAGGTTTGCGAGTCACGAACACCGGGGAGCTGTTTTTT
CDR3 length: 13; clone size: once; D gene: .; J gene: TRBJ2-7; V gene: TRBV12-3/TRBV12-4; CDR3 protein: CASSLKSGSEQYF; CDR3 DNA: TGTGCCAGCAGTTTAAAATCTGGTAGCGAGCAGTACTTC
CDR3 length: 16; clone size: few; D gene: TRBD1; J gene: TRBJ1-3; V gene: TRBV3-1/TRBV3-2; CDR3 protein: CASSQVSQGSGNTIYF; CDR3 DNA: TGTGCCAGCAGCCAAGTCTCACAGGGGTCCGGGAACACCATATATTTT
CDR3 length: 20; clone size: .; D gene: .; J gene: TRBJ2-7; V gene: TRBV5-1; CDR3 protein: CASSLSLLGADGYSSYEQYF; CDR3 DNA: TGCGCCAGCAGCTTGAGTCTTTTAGGGGCGGATGGGTACAGCTCCTACGAGCAGTACTTC
CDR3 length: 15; clone size: .; D gene: TRBD2; J gene: TRBJ2-7; V gene: TRBV5-4; CDR3 protein: CASSPSGSSSYEQYF; CDR3 DNA: TGTGCCAGCAGCCCTAGCGGGTCGAGCTCCTACGAGCAGTACTTC
CDR3 length: 15; clone size: .; D gene: .; J gene: TRBJ2-7; V gene: TRBV27; CDR3 protein: CASSSLGTRTYEQYF; CDR3 DNA: TGTGCCAGCAGTTCCCTGGGGACACGTACCTACGAGCAGTACTTC
CDR3 length: 15; clone size: .; D gene: TRBD2; J gene: TRBJ2-1; V gene: TRBV19; CDR3 protein: CASSIGGTSRDEQFF; CDR3 DNA: TGTGCCAGTAGTATAGGGGGGACTAGTCGAGATGAGCAGTTCTTC
CDR3 length: 15; clone size: .; D gene: .; J gene: TRBJ2-1; V gene: TRBV5-5; CDR3 protein: CASSLSPGVFDEQFF; CDR3 DNA: TGTGCCAGCAGCTTGTCCCCGGGGGTTTTCGATGAGCAGTTCTTC
CDR3 length: 15; clone size: .; D gene: .; J gene: TRBJ1-2; V gene: TRBV2; CDR3 protein: CASSGETLNFYGYTF; CDR3 DNA: TGTGCCAGCAGTGGGGAGACACTCAACTTCTATGGCTACACCTTC
CDR3 length: 15; clone size: .; D gene: .; J gene: TRBJ2-7; V gene: TRBV5-5; CDR3 protein: CASTLGTIPSYEQYF; CDR3 DNA: TGTGCCAGCACCCTTGGGACAATCCCTTCCTACGAGCAGTACTTC
CDR3 length: 16; clone size: .; D gene: .; J gene: TRBJ2-6; V gene: TRBV20-1; CDR3 protein: CSASSAAAQGANVLTF; CDR3 DNA: TGCAGTGCTAGTTCAGCGGCAGCTCAAGGGGCCAACGTCCTGACTTTC
CDR3 length: 15; clone size: .; D gene: TRBD1; J gene: TRBJ1-1; V gene: TRBV7-9; CDR3 protein: CASSSRDSSHTEAFF; CDR3 DNA: TGTGCCAGCAGCTCACGGGACAGTTCGCACACTGAAGCTTTCTTT
CDR3 length: 12; clone size: once; D gene: .; J gene: TRBJ2-7; V gene: TRBV28; CDR3 protein: CASSLSSEEQYF; CDR3 DNA: TGTGCCAGCAGTTTAAGTTCAGAAGAGCAGTACTTC
CDR3 length: 23; clone size: .; D gene: TRBD1; J gene: TRBJ1-5; V gene: TRBV23-1; CDR3 protein: CASSQSSGRVTGGQGGENQPQHF; CDR3 DNA: TGCGCCAGCAGTCAATCGTCGGGGAGGGTTACAGGGGGCCAAGGAGGGGAAAATCAGCCCCAGCATTTT
CDR3 length: 11; clone size: .; D gene: .; J gene: TRBJ2-7; V gene: TRBV28; CDR3 protein: CASSLRYEQYF; CDR3 DNA: TGTGCCAGCAGTTTACGGTACGAGCAGTACTTC
CDR3 length: 18; clone size: .; D gene: .; J gene: TRBJ2-6; V gene: TRBV14; CDR3 protein: CASSHTRQASSGANVLTF; CDR3 DNA: TGTGCCAGCAGCCATACGAGACAGGCAAGCTCTGGGGCCAACGTCCTGACTTTC
CDR3 length: 14; clone size: .; D gene: .; J gene: TRBJ1-1; V gene: TRBV6-5; CDR3 protein: CASSYGDTREGAFF; CDR3 DNA: TGTGCCAGCAGTTACGGGGACACCCGGGAGGGAGCTTTCTTT
CDR3 length: 12; clone size: .; D gene: TRBD1; J gene: TRBJ1-2; V gene: TRBV29-1; CDR3 protein: CSVAGQVYGYTF; CDR3 DNA: TGCAGCGTTGCGGGACAGGTCTATGGCTACACCTTC
CDR3 length: 13; clone size: .; D gene: TRBD1; J gene: TRBJ1-2; V gene: TRBV2; CDR3 protein: CASIRQGVDGYTF; CDR3 DNA: TGTGCCAGCATACGACAGGGGGTAGATGGCTACACCTTC